This T cell receptor beta chain was retrieved from a study of cytomegalovirus exposure and HLA in healthy donors. At the level of the study: From about 170 million T cells, an earlier analysis saw 117 million unique TCR beta sequences. Samples from HLA-typed donors yielded some 85 million unique TCRs in an early data release. Study-level points and caveats: Altogether, 170 or so TCR beta chains were recorded as cytomegalovirus-associated.

Primers included in the PCR were 60 Vbeta and 13 Jbeta primers. Some clones are missing from TCRdb's copy, which holds only in-frame ones; the method was immunoSEQ multiplex PCR. The sample has more than 40,000 clones; the top ten hold 2% to 2.5%. Turning to this clone: What it recognizes is unknown.

Trimming pared 0 bases from V and 1 base from J, leaving 8 bases between. Looked up from germline, CDR1 is SGDLS and CDR2 is YYNGEE. This CDR3 contains 15 residues. What was sequenced was PBMCs. The chain links TRBV9 to TRBJ1-3; the D is unclear. The receptor comes from a woman aged 40 to 50 in good health and CMV-seronegative. CDR3 bases: TGTGCCAGCAGCGTAGGCGGGGTATCTGGAAACACCATATATTTT. Amino acid sequence: CASSVGGVSGNTIYF.